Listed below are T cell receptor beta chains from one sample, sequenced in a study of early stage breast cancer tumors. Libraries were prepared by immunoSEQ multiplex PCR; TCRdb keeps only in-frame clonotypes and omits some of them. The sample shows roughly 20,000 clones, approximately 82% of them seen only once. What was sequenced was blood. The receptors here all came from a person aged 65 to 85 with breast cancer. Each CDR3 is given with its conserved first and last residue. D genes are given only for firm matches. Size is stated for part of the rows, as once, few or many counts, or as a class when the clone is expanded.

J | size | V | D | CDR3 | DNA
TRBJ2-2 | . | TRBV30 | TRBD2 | CAWSTTSGGSSRDRGAVF | TGTGCCTGGAGTACTACTAGCGGGGGGAGCTCCCGGGACCGGGGAGCTGTTTTT
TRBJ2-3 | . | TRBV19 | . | CASSFKGGMDF | TGTGCCAGTAGCTTTAAGGGGGGGATGGATTTT
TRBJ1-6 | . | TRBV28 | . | CAAYASDRSSYNSPLHF | TGTGCCGCATACGCCTCCGACAGGAGCTCCTATAATTCACCCCTCCACTTT
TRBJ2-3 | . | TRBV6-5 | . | CASRLPGTTDTQYF | TGTGCCAGCAGATTACCCGGGACTACAGATACGCAGTATTTT
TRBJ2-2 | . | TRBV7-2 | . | CASSSSRTGELFF | TGTGCCAGCAGCTCCTCTCGCACCGGGGAGCTGTTTTTT
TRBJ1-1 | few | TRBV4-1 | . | CASSLYPGLNTEAFF | TGCGCCAGCAGCCTTTACCCTGGGCTGAACACTGAAGCTTTCTTT
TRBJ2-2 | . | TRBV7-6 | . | CASSWPNTGELFF | TGTGCCAGCAGCTGGCCGAACACCGGGGAGCTGTTTTTT
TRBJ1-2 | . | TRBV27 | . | CASSLNRESGYTF | TGTGCCAGCAGTTTAAACAGGGAATCTGGCTACACCTTC
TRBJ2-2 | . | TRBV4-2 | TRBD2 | CASSSGGQSANTGELFF | TGTGCCAGCAGCTCGGGGGGGCAAAGCGCGAACACCGGGGAGCTGTTTTTT
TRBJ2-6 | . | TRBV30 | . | CAWSVRGLGANVLTF | TGTGCCTGGAGTGTAAGGGGTTTAGGGGCCAACGTCCTGACTTTC
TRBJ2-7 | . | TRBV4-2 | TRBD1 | CASSLEGTGIYEQYF | TGTGCCAGCAGCCTTGAGGGGACAGGGATCTACGAGCAGTACTTC
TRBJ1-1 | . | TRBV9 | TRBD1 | CASSPRPGTGVDTEAFF | TGTGCCAGCAGCCCCCGTCCCGGGACAGGGGTGGACACTGAAGCTTTCTTT
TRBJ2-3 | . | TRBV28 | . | CASTGPPDTQYF | TGTGCCAGCACCGGTCCCCCGGATACGCAGTATTTT
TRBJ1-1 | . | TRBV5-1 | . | CASSSGVRSTEAFF | TGCGCCAGCAGCTCAGGGGTAAGAAGCACTGAAGCTTTCTTT
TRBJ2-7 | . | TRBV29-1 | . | CSPWGSERADLKYF | TGCAGCCCCTGGGGGTCCGAGCGGGCTGATTTGAAGTACTTC
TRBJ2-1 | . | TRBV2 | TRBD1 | CASSTRTGYNEQFF | TGTGCCAGCAGTACCCGGACAGGGTACAATGAGCAGTTCTTC
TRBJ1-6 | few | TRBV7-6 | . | CASSLAGGTLHF | TGTGCCAGCAGCTTAGCTGGAGGGACCCTCCACTTT
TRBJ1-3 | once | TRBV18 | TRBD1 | CASSLTGTGAMSSGNTIYF | TGTGCCAGCTCACTTACCGGGACAGGTGCCATGAGCTCTGGAAACACCATATATTTT
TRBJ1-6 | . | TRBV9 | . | CASSATGVYNSPLHF | TGTGCCAGCAGCGCGACAGGCGTCTATAATTCACCCCTCCACTTT